The 24 T cell receptor beta chains presented below share a single source sample, sequenced in a study of shared clonotypes between healthy human individuals. CD45RO-negative, CCR7-positively selected cells formed the naive CD8 fraction, excluding terminally differentiated effector memory CD45RA+ cells. This table comes from immunoSEQ multiplex PCR, and its TCRdb copy is limited to in-frame clones, with some not included. The profile shows around 550,000 clones, approximately 96% of them singletons. Sequenced: naive CD8+ T cells sorted from blood. These receptor sequences come from a woman in her thirties in good health.

The rearrangement uses TRBV6-1 and TRBJ1-2; D possibly corresponds to TRBD1 (5 bases). The CDR3 loop spans 13 amino acids. V lost 3 bases and J 2 bases, leaving 7 bases between the germline ends. Looked up from germline, CDR1 is MNHNS and CDR2 is SASEGT. CDR3 bases: TGTGCCAGCAGTGACGGGGGAAACTATGGCTACACCTTC. Protein sequence: CASSDGGNYGYTF.

The chain links TRBV4-1 to TRBJ2-1, with 7 bases aligning to TRBD2. There are 18 residues in the CDR3. The germline CDR1 and CDR2 sequences are MGHRA and YSYEKL. The ends lost 1 base at V and 4 bases at J; junction bases unmatched: 13. The CDR3 spells CASSQVPPAGEGYNEQFF. The CDR3 bases are TGCGCCAGCAGCCAAGTCCCGCCTGCGGGGGAGGGATACAATGAGCAGTTCTTC.

This clone was counted once. The V gene is TRBV7-9, the J gene TRBJ2-1; tentatively, D is TRBD2 (6 bases). Trimming shortened V by 7 bases and J by 0 bases, and 19 bases separated the two germline ends. Germline V lookup: CDR1 SEHNR, CDR2 FQNEAQ (reference sequence). The CDR3 contains 17 residues. CDR3 DNA: TGTGCCAGCATCCCGGAGGGGCTCACAAGCTCCTACAATGAGCAGTTCTTC. Protein: CASIPEGLTSSYNEQFF.

This clone has a single count. The sample contains more than one DNA sequence encoding this CDR3. This chain connects TRBV27 to TRBJ2-5, with 12 bases fitting TRBD2. The CDR3 runs 15 residues. The junction had 6 bases not matched to a gene; V was cut back by 5 bases and J by 5 bases. Germline assignment: CDR1 MNHEY and CDR2 SMNVEV (reference sequence). The CDR3 spells CASSPGTSGRETQYF. The CDR3 bases are TGTGCCAGCAGTCCCGGGACTAGCGGGCGGGAGACCCAGTACTTC.

The chain joins TRBV11-2 to TRBJ2-7; no firm D call. Germline CDR1 and CDR2: SGHAT and FQNNGV. Trimming stripped 0 bases from V and 3 bases from J, with 12 bases between. This CDR3 region has 15 residues. DNA for the CDR3: TGTGCCAGCAGCTTAGAGGCTCGTCCTCTCTACGAGCAGTACTTC. It translates to CASSLEARPLYEQYF.

This clone was observed once. The chain joins TRBV27 to TRBJ1-5; the D is unclear. Trimming pared 6 bases from V and 9 bases from J, leaving 9 bases between. This CDR3 has 11 amino acids. Germline CDR1 and CDR2: MNHEY and SMNVEV (reference sequence). CDR3 sequence: CASSGVGPQHF. The CDR3 nucleotides read TGTGCCAGCAGCGGGGTGGGGCCCCAGCATTTT.

The chain recombines TRBV27 with TRBJ1-5; D possibly corresponds to TRBD1 (5 bases). Germline CDR1 reads MNHEY; CDR2 reads SMNVEV (reference sequence). V lost 6 bases to trimming and J lost 2 bases, with 11 bases between them. This CDR3 comprises 14 residues. Here the CDR3 reads CASRGGGRNQPQHF. The DNA of the CDR3 is TGTGCCAGCAGGGGGGGAGGACGCAATCAGCCCCAGCATTTT.

This clone has only a few counts. The rearrangement joins TRBV6-4 to TRBJ1-1; D not certain. V was cut by 1 base and J by 7 bases, with 1 base left in between. The CDR3 length is 10 residues. Germline V gene sequence: CDR1 MRHNA, CDR2 SNTAGT. The CDR3 DNA is TGTGCCAGCAGTGACTATGAAGCTTTCTTT. This gives the protein CASSDYEAFF.

This chain connects TRBV7-9 to TRBJ2-7; 11 nucleotides align to TRBD2. With V trimmed by 6 bases and J by 6 bases, 10 bases remained unmatched. The CDR3 is made up of 15 amino acids. Per the germline V gene, CDR1 is SEHNR and CDR2 is FQNEAQ (reference sequence). The CDR3 region has the DNA TGTGCCAGCAGTTCCCAGATAGCGGGAGGGCCCGAGCAGTACTTC. This sequence encodes CASSSQIAGGPEQYF. The complete variable domain, with remaining parts taken from reference TRBV7-9 and TRBJ2-7, reads DTGVSQNPRHKITKRGQNVTFRCDPISEHNRLYWYRQTLGQGPEFLTYFQNEAQLEKSRLLSDRFSAERPKGSFSTLEIQRTEQGDSAMYLCASSSQIAGGPEQYFGPGTRLTVT.

J is TRBJ2-2 and V is TRBV19; D unclear. V was pared by 9 bases and J by 5 bases, with 7 bases between. The CDR3 covers 11 residues. The germline gives CDR1 LNHDA, CDR2 SQIVND (reference sequence). The CDR3: CASRFTGELFF. The CDR3 nucleotides read TGTGCCAGCCGATTTACCGGGGAGCTGTTTTTT.

J is TRBJ2-2 and V is TRBV4-1, with D perhaps given as TRBD1 or TRBD2 (5 bases each). The CDR3 runs to 14 residues. Trimming pared 8 bases from V and 4 bases from J, leaving 14 bases between. CDR1 and CDR2 (germline): MGHRA, YSYEKL. The CDR3 here is CASGALEGTGELFF. The CDR3 region has the DNA TGCGCCAGCGGGGCCCTAGAGGGCACCGGGGAGCTGTTTTTT.

The chain couples TRBV9 to TRBJ2-7; 10 nucleotides line up with TRBD2. CDR3 length: 16 amino acids. Unmatched junction bases numbered 6, after V lost 0 bases and J lost 3 bases. The germline V gene encodes CDR1 SGDLS and CDR2 YYNGEE. The CDR3: CASSVGLAGGGYEQYF. The CDR3 bases are TGTGCCAGCAGCGTAGGTTTAGCGGGAGGCGGCTACGAGCAGTACTTC.

With regard to this clone: This specimen includes other DNA sequences encoding the same CDR3. The chain is built from TRBV27 and TRBJ1-1, with D unclear. Germline CDR1 is MNHEY and CDR2 is SMNVEV (reference sequence). The V and J ends lost 5 bases and 2 bases respectively, with 3 bases between them. This CDR3 region has 11 residues. The DNA for the CDR3 is TGTGCCAGCAGTAGTAACACTGAAGCTTTCTTT. Translating it yields CASSSNTEAFF.

This chain connects TRBV27 to TRBJ2-5; no reliable D call. The closer fit of TRBJ2-7 to the DNA end suggests the J call may be wrong. This CDR3 is 14 amino acids long. Germline CDR1 is MNHEY and CDR2 is SMNVEV (reference sequence). CDR3 region: CASSFGGTPYEQYF. For the CDR3, the DNA is TGTGCCAGCAGTTTTGGCGGAACGCCCTACGAGCAGTACTTC.

The chain uses TRBV27 and TRBJ2-7, with TRBD1 matching 8 bases. Per germline, CDR1 MNHEY and CDR2 SMNVEV (reference sequence). The ends lost 3 bases at V and 1 base at J; junction bases unmatched: 5. The CDR3 has 15 amino acids. CDR3 region: CASSFFTGGSYEQYF. CDR3 bases: TGTGCCAGCAGTTTCTTCACAGGGGGGTCCTACGAGCAGTACTTC.

This clone has only one observation. The genes are TRBV11-2 and TRBJ2-3, with no clear D. V lost 7 bases to trimming and J lost 6 bases, with 14 bases between them. Looked up from germline, CDR1 is SGHAT and CDR2 is FQNNGV. The CDR3 loop spans 13 amino acids. CDR3 loop: CASTLTVDDTQYF. The CDR3 nucleotides read TGTGCCAGCACCCTTACCGTGGATGATACGCAGTATTTT.

The V gene is TRBV19, the J gene TRBJ2-1; D might be TRBD2 (5 bases). V was trimmed by 4 bases and J by 2 bases, leaving 12 bases between them. The CDR3 sequence is 15 residues long. Germline values: CDR1 LNHDA, CDR2 SQIVND (reference sequence). The CDR3 here is CASSSVAGAYNEQFF. The CDR3 nucleotides are TGTGCCAGTAGTAGTGTAGCCGGGGCCTACAATGAGCAGTTCTTC.

This clone was seen once. The V and J genes are TRBV9 and TRBJ2-3; 7 bases map to TRBD2. From germline, CDR1 is SGDLS and CDR2 YYNGEE. V lost 3 bases, J lost 3 bases, and 13 bases stayed unmatched. The length of the CDR3 is 17 residues. In DNA, the CDR3 is TGTGCCAGCAGCGGGGCCCGTGGGGAGGGCCCGACAGATACGCAGTATTTT. Amino acid sequence: CASSGARGEGPTDTQYF.

The rearrangement joins TRBV7-9 to TRBJ2-7; 10 bases match TRBD2. Unmatched junction bases numbered 6, after V lost 6 bases and J lost 1 base. Germline V gene lookup returns CDR1 SEHNR and CDR2 FQNEAQ (reference sequence). This CDR3 spans 15 amino acids. The chain's CDR3 is CASSPIAGGSYEQYF. CDR3 bases: TGTGCCAGCAGTCCTATAGCGGGAGGTTCCTACGAGCAGTACTTC.

This chain connects TRBV2 to TRBJ1-1, with D perhaps TRBD1 (5 bases). The ends were cut back, 4 bases at V and 1 base at J, with 10 bases in the middle. CDR1 SNHLY and CDR2 FYNNEI come from the germline V gene. The CDR3 runs to 14 residues. This CDR3 reads CASSGTGGNTEAFF. The CDR3 DNA reads TGTGCCAGCAGTGGAACAGGCGGGAACACTGAAGCTTTCTTT.

CDR3 protein: CASSTVGVGETQYF. DNA of the CDR3: TGTGCCAGCAGTACAGTAGGGGTTGGGGAGACCCAGTACTTC. J is TRBJ2-5 and V is TRBV9, with TRBD1 as a possible D gene (5 bases). With 5 bases removed from V and 5 bases from J, the gap between germline ends came to 16 bases. CDR3 length equals 14 residues. Per the germline V gene, CDR1 is SGDLS and CDR2 is YYNGEE.

This chain links TRBV19 with TRBJ1-1, with D maybe TRBD1 (6 bases). CDR3 length equals 14 residues. Germline assignment: CDR1 LNHDA and CDR2 SQIVND (reference sequence). V lost 7 bases and J 4 bases, leaving 16 bases between the germline ends. The CDR3 DNA follows: TGTGCCAGTACCCAAACAGGGAAAGTCACTGAAGCTTTCTTT. Residues: CASTQTGKVTEAFF.

The chain joins TRBV28 to TRBJ1-5; D is ambiguous. Germline V gene data show CDR1 as MDHEN and CDR2 as SYDVKM. The length of the CDR3 is 14 residues. V dropped 6 bases and J dropped 2 bases, with 11 bases sitting between them. This CDR3 is CASSGRARNQPQHF. CDR3 DNA: TGTGCCAGCAGCGGCCGCGCACGCAATCAGCCCCAGCATTTT.

The chain joins TRBV29-1 to TRBJ2-3, with 8 positions matching TRBD2. The junction had 11 bases not matched to a gene; V was cut back by 6 bases and J by 3 bases. The CDR3 spans 15 residues. Germline V lookup: CDR1 SQVTM, CDR2 ANQGSEA. The CDR3 DNA sequence: TGCAGCGTCCGATCGTTAGCGGGAATAACAGATACGCAGTATTTT. It codes for CSVRSLAGITDTQYF.